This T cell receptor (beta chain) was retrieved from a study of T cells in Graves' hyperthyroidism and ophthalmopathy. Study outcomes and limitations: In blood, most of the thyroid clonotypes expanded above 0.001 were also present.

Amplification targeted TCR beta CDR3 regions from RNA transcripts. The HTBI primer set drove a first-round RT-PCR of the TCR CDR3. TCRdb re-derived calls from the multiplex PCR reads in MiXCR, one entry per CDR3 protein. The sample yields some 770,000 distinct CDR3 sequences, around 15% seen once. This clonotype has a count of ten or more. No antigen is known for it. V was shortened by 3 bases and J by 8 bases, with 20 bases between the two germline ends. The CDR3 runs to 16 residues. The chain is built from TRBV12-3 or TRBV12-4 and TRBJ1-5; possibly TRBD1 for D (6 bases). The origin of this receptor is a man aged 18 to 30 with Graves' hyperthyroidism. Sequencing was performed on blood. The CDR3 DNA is TGTGCCAGCAGTTTCGGATATGGGACATCCCTGAAGCCCCAGCATTTT. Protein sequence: CASSFGYGTSLKPQHF.